This T cell receptor beta chain was sequenced for a study of cytomegalovirus exposure and HLA in healthy donors. In its sample, this clone was seen a few times. PCR amplification relied on 60 Vbeta primers (plus 13 Jbeta primers). Sequenced by immunoSEQ multiplex PCR; TCRdb stores in-frame clones only, minus some. Of approximately 120,000 clones in the sample, under 20% are singletons; the top ten hold about 3.1%. The sequenced material came from PBMCs. This clonotype was obtained from a female donor in good health and CMV-seropositive.

The CDR3 DNA reads as TGCGCCAGCAGTCAAAGCTTGGAGGGGGCGAACACTGAAGCTTTCTTT. The encoded protein is CASSQSLEGANTEAFF. The rearrangement uses TRBV23-1 and TRBJ1-1; 7 nucleotides line up with TRBD1. Being an ORF, TRBV23-1 has a function that is uncertain. With 2 bases clipped from V and 1 base from J, the junction kept 7 bases outside the gene matches. The CDR3 consists of 16 residues.